This T cell receptor beta chain comes out of a study of T cell changes during pregnancy in multiple sclerosis. Generated by immunoSEQ multiplex PCR, the TCRdb table keeps only in-frame clones and is missing some. The table shows under 55,000 clones, with 90% to 95% occurring only once. This clone was seen a handful of times. This CDR3 is 15 amino acids long. Germline-derived CDR1 and CDR2 are MGHRA and YSYEKL. V dropped 1 base and J dropped 4 bases, with 8 bases sitting between them. The chain carries TRBV4-1 and TRBJ1-6, with D possibly TRBD1 on 5 matching bases. The TCR was taken from a female donor with multiple sclerosis, enrolled in a pregnancy study. The material was CD8+ T cells from peripheral blood mononuclear cells, obtained after pregnancy. This chain's CDR3 is CASSQAEGYNSPLHF. The CDR3 DNA follows: TGCGCCAGCAGCCAAGCGGAGGGGTATAATTCACCCCTCCACTTT.